The T cell receptor (beta chain) under discussion was sequenced for a study of cytomegalovirus exposure and HLA in healthy donors. Vbeta (60) and Jbeta (13) primers were used in the PCR. The repertoire was sequenced with immunoSEQ multiplex PCR; TCRdb's copy has only in-frame clones and lacks some. Of about 180,000 clones listed, 70% to 80% are singletons. Looked up from germline, CDR1 is SGHRS and CDR2 is YFSETQ. The CDR3 runs to 13 residues. Trimming stripped 0 bases from V and 9 bases from J, with 13 bases between. The origin of this receptor is a man between 18 and 35 years old in good health and CMV-seronegative. The chain recombines TRBV5-1 with TRBJ2-7, with D perhaps TRBD2 (6 bases). Material: PBMCs. The CDR3 sequence: CASSLAAGRGQYF. The CDR3 DNA is TGCGCCAGCAGCTTGGCGGCGGGGCGCGGGCAGTACTTC.